This T cell receptor (beta chain) was found in a study of T cells in Graves' hyperthyroidism and ophthalmopathy. Each person with ophthalmopathy scored at least 3 on the Clinical Activity Score, reached NOSPECS grade 4 or higher, and had been ill under 3 months. Fresh 10 ml peripheral blood yielded PBMCs. Amplification of TCR beta CDR3 regions used RNA as the template. TCR CDR3 regions were first amplified by RT-PCR with HTBI primers. TCRdb ran MiXCR on the multiplex PCR reads and lists one entry per CDR3 protein. The sample shows nearly 600,000 distinct CDR3 sequences, about 14% of them seen only once. This clonotype was seen at least ten times. This CDR3 comprises 16 residues. Trimming took 5 bases from V and 2 from J; bases not matched to a gene: 8. From germline, CDR1 is MDHEN and CDR2 SYDVKM.

Sequencing was done on a sample of blood. The chain employs TRBV28 and TRBJ1-5; 8 bases are shared with TRBD1. This receptor was identified in a woman aged 18-29 years with Graves' ophthalmopathy. CDR3 sequence reads: CASSPRTGPGNQPQHF. CDR3 bases: TGTGCCAGCAGTCCCAGGACAGGGCCAGGCAATCAGCCCCAGCATTTT.